This T cell receptor (beta chain) was captured by sequencing in a study of control samples from healthy donors and cancer patients. V was pared by 1 base and J by 3 bases, with 14 bases of the junction left unmatched. This CDR3 region has 19 residues. The germline V gene has CDR1 MNHEY and CDR2 SMNVEV (reference sequence). The repertoire was sequenced with immunoSEQ multiplex PCR; TCRdb's copy has only in-frame clones and lacks some. The sample has more than 70,000 clones; approximately 93% are singletons. The sequence was collected from a woman under 40 in good health. The sequenced sample consisted of blood. The chain links TRBV27 to TRBJ2-2; TRBD1 matches at 7 bases. The CDR3 reads CASSLFWAIDRADTGELFF. CDR3 sequence (DNA): TGTGCCAGCAGTTTATTTTGGGCCATCGACAGGGCGGACACCGGGGAGCTGTTTTTT.